This entry concerns a single TCR beta chain. Its antigen is not identified. The germline gives CDR1 WNHNN, CDR2 SYGVQD (reference sequence). The length of the CDR3 is 14 residues. The germline V and J ends were trimmed by 2 bases and 8 bases, with 13 bases remaining between them. Data came from immunoSEQ multiplex PCR; TCRdb stores just in-frame clones and leaves some out. The repertoire holds roughly 120,000 clones, with about 87% as singletons. These data are taken from a study of T cell responses to AZD1222 COVID-19 vaccine. Pooling covered second doses at about 4 or about 12 weeks. General study results and limits: In a largely white British group with more females than males, clonal diversity was possibly underestimated. Unmutated variant regions reportedly attract nearly half of all spike-specific TCRs. The study sampled repertoires only after the peak T cell response.

The source of this sequence is an adult who received the AZD1222 COVID-19 vaccine. The rearrangement uses TRBV10-1 and TRBJ2-1; D is undetermined. This specimen was peripheral blood, taken 28 days after the second AZD1222 dose. The CDR3 here is CASSERVGIDEQFF. Written as DNA, the CDR3 is TGCGCCAGCAGTGAGCGGGTGGGAATCGATGAGCAGTTCTTC.